Each of the 17 T cell receptor beta chains below was sequenced from the same sample in a study of cytomegalovirus exposure and HLA in healthy donors. A multiplex PCR was run with 60 Vbeta primers and 13 Jbeta primers. The repertoire was sequenced with immunoSEQ multiplex PCR; TCRdb's copy has only in-frame clones and lacks some. In the table there are roughly 140,000 clones, more than 75% of which are singletons. The sequencing input was PBMCs. The receptors originated from a male donor in good health and CMV-seronegative.

This clone turned up a few times. This is likely an artifact of a read error, given a far larger clone one base away. The same CDR3 is also encoded by other DNA sequences in this sample. The chain's CDR3 is CASSQGRGRDQPQHF. In DNA, the CDR3 is TGTGCCAGCAGCCAAGGAAGGGGGCGGGATCAGCCCCAGCATTTT. The gene calls are TRBV5-4 and TRBJ1-5; TRBD1 agrees at 7 bases. The germline V gene encodes CDR1 SGHNT and CDR2 YYREEE (reference sequence). The CDR3 has 15 residues. Trimming at V came to 4 bases and at J to 5 bases, leaving 9 bases not matched to a gene.

The chain recombines TRBV19 with TRBJ2-3, with 13 bases fitting TRBD2. Looked up from germline, CDR1 is LNHDA and CDR2 is SQIVND (reference sequence). The CDR3 is 17 residues long. Trimming took 0 bases from V and 8 from J; bases not matched to a gene: 8. In nucleotides, the CDR3 is TGTGCCAGTAGTATAGATACTAGCGGGGGGGCCAGCGGTACGCAGTATTTT. This gives the protein CASSIDTSGGASGTQYF.

The rearrangement links TRBV30 to TRBJ1-1; D is possibly TRBD1 (6 bases). Germline V CDR1 and CDR2: GTSNPN, SVGIG (reference sequence). This CDR3 is built from 13 residues. V lost 2 bases and J lost 0, with 7 bases in between. The CDR3 reads CAWSRDMNTEAFF. Written as DNA, the CDR3 is TGTGCCTGGAGTAGGGACATGAACACTGAAGCTTTCTTT.

V gene TRBV6-5 combines with J gene TRBJ1-1; 8 bases map to TRBD1. Germline-derived CDR1 and CDR2 are MNHEY and SVGAGI. This CDR3 contains 13 residues. After removal of 9 bases from V and 12 bases from J, the junction contained 15 bases not matched to a gene. The CDR3 region is CASSVLGQGFSFF. The CDR3 DNA is TGTGCCAGTTCGGTGTTAGGACAGGGATTTTCTTTCTTT.

The gene calls are TRBV18 and TRBJ2-3; D possibly corresponds to TRBD2 (7 bases). This CDR3 is built from 16 residues. Germline values: CDR1 KGHSH, CDR2 LQKENI. The ends were cut back, 0 bases at V and 0 bases at J, with 10 bases in the middle. CDR3 bases: TGTGCCAGCTCACCACCGGCGGGGGCGAGCACAGATACGCAGTATTTT. Protein sequence: CASSPPAGASTDTQYF.

The rearrangement uses TRBV5-1 and TRBJ2-7; D not resolved. Trimming cost V 0 bases and J 3 bases, with 7 bases left between them. The CDR3 is 13 amino acids. Germline CDR1 is SGHRS and CDR2 is YFSETQ. The CDR3 DNA is TGCGCCAGCAGCTTGGAATCAGGCTACGAGCAGTACTTC. Encoded protein: CASSLESGYEQYF.

The J gene is TRBJ1-3, the V gene TRBV6-4; D is unclear. The CDR3 spans 15 residues. V dropped 9 bases and J dropped 3 bases, with 18 bases sitting between them. Germline CDR1 is MRHNA and CDR2 is SNTAGT. Here the CDR3 DNA reads TGTGCCAGTCCCCGGGGAGGAGGGAATGGAAACACCATATATTTT. This gives the protein CASPRGGGNGNTIYF.

This chain joins TRBV6-1 and TRBJ2-7; tentatively, D is TRBD2 (6 bases). The germline CDR1 and CDR2 sequences are MNHNS and SASEGT. The CDR3 is 13 amino acids. Trimming shortened V by 0 bases and J by 3 bases, and 6 bases separated the two germline ends. The DNA of the CDR3 is TGTGCCAGCAGTGAAGCGCGGGGCTACGAGCAGTACTTC. Translation: CASSEARGYEQYF.

The genes are TRBV7-3 and TRBJ1-1; D ambiguous. V was cut by 4 bases and J by 0 bases, with 6 bases left in between. The CDR3 has 13 residues. Germline CDR1 SGHTA, CDR2 FQGTGA. Written as DNA, the CDR3 is TGTGCCAGCAGCTCTACCATGAACACTGAAGCTTTCTTT. Protein sequence: CASSSTMNTEAFF. Looking up the rest from reference TRBV7-3 and TRBJ1-1 gives the full variable domain: GAGVSQTPSNKVTEKGKYVELRCDPISGHTALYWYRQSLGQGPEFLIYFQGTGAADDSGLPNDRFFAVRPEGSVSTLKIQRTERGDSAVYLCASSSTMNTEAFFGQGTRLTVV.

The chain joins TRBV6-1 to TRBJ2-7, with TRBD1 as a possible D gene (6 bases). This CDR3 is built from 12 residues. Per germline, CDR1 MNHNS and CDR2 SASEGT. V was shortened by 6 bases and J by 6 bases, with 12 bases between the two germline ends. The CDR3 loop is CASSPTRGEQYF. The DNA of the CDR3 is TGTGCCAGCAGCCCAACCAGGGGCGAGCAGTACTTC.

The chain carries TRBV30 and TRBJ2-1; TRBD2 matches at 11 bases. V lost 2 bases and J lost 8; bases outside the gene matches: 5. This CDR3 spans 14 amino acids. The germline CDR1 and CDR2 sequences are GTSNPN and SVGIG (reference sequence). The CDR3 loop reads CAWSTASGGYEQFF. In DNA form, the CDR3 reads TGTGCCTGGAGTACCGCTAGCGGGGGGTATGAGCAGTTCTTC.

This chain uses TRBV30 with TRBJ1-1, with a tentative D call TRBD1 (6 bases). CDR1 is GTSNPN and CDR2 is SVGIG in the germline V gene (reference sequence). The CDR3 runs to 16 residues. V was clipped by 0 bases and J by 1 base, with 15 bases between them. The CDR3 DNA reads TGTGCCTGGAGTGTTAAGACATTAGGGGGGAACACTGAAGCTTTCTTT. It encodes CAWSVKTLGGNTEAFF.

V gene TRBV15 combines with J gene TRBJ2-2; 9 nucleotides agree with TRBD1. Losses at the gene ends were 1 base for V and 5 bases for J; bases not matched to a gene: 2. The germline V gene encodes CDR1 LNHNV and CDR2 YYDKDF (reference sequence). The CDR3 consists of 15 residues. CDR3 in amino acids: CATSRVGQGTGELFF. The CDR3 nucleotides read TGTGCCACCAGCAGAGTGGGACAGGGTACCGGGGAGCTGTTTTTT.

The chain carries TRBV18 and TRBJ1-2; D remains unclear. Germline CDR1 is KGHSH and CDR2 is LQKENI. V was shortened by 1 base and J by 7 bases, with 16 bases between the two germline ends. The CDR3 runs to 15 residues. CDR3: CASSPLRGNTGGYTF. The CDR3 DNA reads as TGTGCCAGCTCACCACTGCGGGGTAATACGGGTGGCTACACCTTC.

The gene calls are TRBV29-1 and TRBJ2-3; no clear D gene. The CDR3 is 14 residues long. Germline lookup yields CDR1 SQVTM and CDR2 ANQGSEA. V was clipped by 4 bases and J by 5 bases, with 16 bases between them. DNA of the CDR3: TGCAGCGTTGGGGCCAAGAGCACCCTAGATACGCAGTATTTT. It is translated as CSVGAKSTLDTQYF.

J is TRBJ2-1 and V is TRBV7-2; D might be TRBD1 (5 bases). CDR3 length: 15 amino acids. Trimming stripped 3 bases from V and 6 bases from J, with 15 bases between. Germline V lookup: CDR1 SGHTA, CDR2 FQGNSA. CDR3 sequence reads: CASSFRTWSANEQFF. The CDR3 bases are TGTGCCAGCAGCTTCCGGACATGGTCGGCCAATGAGCAGTTCTTC.

The chain is built from TRBV10-1 and TRBJ1-2, with unresolved D. The CDR3 covers 13 residues. V shed 0 bases and J shed 14 bases, with 16 bases lying between them. Germline CDR1 WNHNN, CDR2 SYGVQD (reference sequence). CDR3: CASSESIPGSVTF. The CDR3 DNA sequence: TGCGCCAGCAGTGAGTCGATTCCGGGAAGTGTGACCTTC.